The entry below gives a single T cell receptor beta chain sequence along with its context. Its antigen is still unknown. CDR3 length: 12 amino acids. CDR1 and CDR2 (germline): SEHNR, FQNEAQ (reference sequence). Trimming removed 4 bases at V and 6 bases at J, with 7 bases between. This sample was taken from a study of T cell responses to AZD1222 COVID-19 vaccine. General observations from the study: Reports say nearly half of spike-specific TCRs go after unmutated variant regions. Breadth and depth of Spike-specific TCRs rose after two AZD1222 doses.

This table comes from immunoSEQ multiplex PCR, and its TCRdb copy is limited to in-frame clones, with some not included. The sample has more than 95,000 clones; 90% are singletons. The chain employs TRBV7-9 and TRBJ1-3; no definite D call. Sequencing was performed on peripheral blood, taken on day 0 of AZD1222 vaccination. This TCR was recovered from an adult in good health. CDR3 nucleotides: TGTGCCAGCAGCTGGGTACAAAACACCATATATTTT. Its protein product is CASSWVQNTIYF.